This TCR beta chain was sequenced for a study of blood T cell repertoires in COVID-19. Study at large: The study drew acute and convalescent COVID-19 samples from the United States, Italy and Spain. Sources were T cells, B-cell-depleted T cells, or PBMCs; the material itself was cDNA or gDNA.

This CDR3 region has 14 residues. Germline loops: CDR1 KGHSH, CDR2 LQKENI. The V end lost 5 bases, the J end lost 1 base, and 12 bases lay between the germline ends. The authors' processing: Using reference gene primer amplification, nucleated cell counts were estimated. Repertoires were generated with immunoSEQ multiplex PCR, while TCRdb's copy carries only in-frame clones and drops some. V, J and clone size derive from that table, while D and trimming were established from the DNA sequence. The data show about 100,000 clones, about 86% seen once. The sample consisted of peripheral blood. This TCR came from a man aged 80 or over with active or convalescent COVID-19. The chain couples TRBV18 to TRBJ2-7; possible D gene TRBD1, 6 bases. CDR3 region: CASSINRDSYEQYF. As DNA, the CDR3 is TGTGCCAGCTCAATCAACAGGGATTCCTACGAGCAGTACTTC.